This entry describes one T cell receptor beta chain. Participant ages covered 18 to 89 years across 20 to 25 US areas. This entry is derived from a study of blood T cell repertoires in COVID-19. Germline CDR1 SGHNT, CDR2 YYREEE (reference sequence). This CDR3 has 13 residues. With 4 bases removed from V and 7 bases from J, the gap between germline ends came to 14 bases. TCRdb's copy holds only in-frame clones and misses some; the assay was immunoSEQ multiplex PCR. The table has 200,000 to 250,000 clones, approximately 86% seen once. The TCR comes from a woman between 50 and 59 years old with acute COVID-19. The V call is TRBV5-4, the J call TRBJ1-2; maybe TRBD1 (6 bases). Sequencing was done on a sample of PBMCs or T cells enriched from blood (not recorded which). CDR3 in amino acids: CASSQTGLSGYTF. For the CDR3, the DNA is TGTGCCAGCAGCCAAACAGGGCTCAGTGGCTACACCTTC.